A selection of T cell receptor beta chains follows, all from one sample in a study of T cells in Graves' hyperthyroidism and ophthalmopathy. TCRdb reprocessed the multiplex PCR reads via MiXCR and lists one record per CDR3 protein. The repertoire holds 550,000 to 850,000 distinct CDR3 sequences, with 15% to 20% as singletons. Source material: blood. The receptors here all came from a woman between 50 and 59 years old with Graves' hyperthyroidism that later progressed to Graves' ophthalmopathy. The CDR3 runs from the conserved cysteine through the conserved F or W. A D gene is named only where the DNA matches it firmly. Part of the rows lack a size; the others show once, few, many or a class for expanded clones.

V	J	D	size	CDR3	DNA
TRBV4-1	TRBJ2-2	TRBD2	few	CASSQGGGSTGELFF	TGCGCCAGCAGCCAGGGGGGGGGATCCACCGGGGAGCTGTTTTTT
TRBV7-9	TRBJ1-5	TRBD1	few	CASSRGQVNQPQHF	TGTGCCAGCAGCCGTGGACAGGTCAATCAGCCCCAGCATTTT
TRBV7-8	TRBJ1-1	-	many	CASSLAGTYDYTEAFF	TGTGCCAGCAGCTTAGCAGGGACCTATGATTACACTGAAGCTTTCTTT
TRBV29-1	TRBJ1-2	-	-	CSVESGGYGYTF	TGCAGCGTTGAGTCGGGGGGCTATGGCTACACCTTC
TRBV6-2/TRBV6-3	TRBJ2-1	-	few	CASSIFSGSYNEQFF	TGTGCCAGCAGCATCTTTTCGGGCTCCTACAATGAGCAGTTCTTC
TRBV2	TRBJ2-4	-	few	CASSVAGNKNIQYF	TGTGCCAGCAGTGTGGCGGGAAACAAAAACATTCAGTACTTC
TRBV6-1	TRBJ1-1	-	many	CASRRGWPMNTEAFF	TGTGCCAGCAGGCGGGGATGGCCGATGAACACTGAAGCTTTCTTT
TRBV6-2/TRBV6-3	TRBJ2-4	TRBD2	few	CASSYASGGGNIQYF	TGTGCCAGCAGTTATGCCAGCGGGGGGGGAAACATTCAGTACTTC
TRBV5-5	TRBJ1-1	-	few	CASSIWGSTEAFF	TGTGCCAGCAGTATTTGGGGGAGCACTGAAGCTTTCTTT
TRBV5-8	TRBJ1-2	-	few	CASSAITGTPRNYGYTF	TGTGCCAGCAGCGCCATCACCGGGACCCCGAGGAACTATGGCTACACCTTC
TRBV12-3/TRBV12-4	TRBJ1-1	-	many	CASSFTDTEAFF	TGTGCCAGCAGTTTCACAGACACTGAAGCTTTCTTT
TRBV5-1	TRBJ2-3	TRBD2	many	CASSLGAGADTQYF	TGCGCCAGCAGCTTGGGAGCGGGAGCAGATACGCAGTATTTT
TRBV7-9	TRBJ2-3	TRBD2	-	CASSLTSGGPTDTQYF	TGTGCCAGCAGCCTCACTAGCGGGGGGCCCACAGATACGCAGTATTTT
TRBV12-3/TRBV12-4	TRBJ2-5	TRBD2	many	CASSFFGAGGAETQYF	TGTGCCAGCAGTTTCTTCGGCGCGGGAGGGGCAGAGACCCAGTACTTC
TRBV12-3/TRBV12-4	TRBJ1-2	-	-	CASSLGTEADGYTF	TGTGCCAGCAGTTTAGGGACGGAGGCGGATGGCTACACCTTC
TRBV2	TRBJ2-2	-	many	CASIRQNTGELFF	TGTGCCAGCATAAGGCAGAACACCGGGGAGCTGTTTTTT
TRBV6-6	TRBJ2-5	-	many	CASSYIGAWQETQYF	TGTGCCAGCAGTTACATCGGGGCATGGCAAGAGACCCAGTACTTC
TRBV7-9	TRBJ1-5	-	once	CASSLGSQRPQHF	TGTGCCAGCAGCTTAGGGTCCCAGAGGCCCCAGCATTTT
TRBV20-1	TRBJ1-1	-	many	CSAGIYGNTEAFF	TGCAGTGCTGGAATATATGGGAACACTGAAGCTTTCTTT
TRBV5-1	TRBJ1-2	-	many	CASSSTRPNYGYTF	TGCGCCAGCAGCTCGACACGACCTAACTATGGCTACACCTTC
TRBV29-1	TRBJ2-7	-	few	CSVGSGWPNREQYF	TGCAGCGTGGGAAGCGGGTGGCCCAACCGGGAGCAGTACTTC
TRBV29-1	TRBJ2-3	TRBD2	few	CSVEVAGDYTDTQYF	TGCAGCGTTGAAGTGGCGGGGGACTACACAGATACGCAGTATTTT
TRBV20-1	TRBJ1-2	-	-	CSARAYAATMIGYTF	TGCAGTGCTAGAGCATACGCCGCGACTATGATCGGCTACACCTTC
TRBV12-3/TRBV12-4	TRBJ1-4	-	many	CASTTVPNEKLFF	TGTGCCAGCACTACAGTTCCTAATGAAAAACTGTTTTTT
TRBV6-1	TRBJ1-2	-	many	CASSELRPGAVGGYTF	TGTGCCAGCAGTGAATTAAGGCCCGGGGCAGTCGGTGGCTACACCTTC
TRBV6-9	TRBJ2-2	-	once	CASSYRTHTGELFF	TGTGCCAGCAGTTACCGGACTCACACCGGGGAGCTGTTTTTT
TRBV3-1	TRBJ2-2	TRBD1	many	CASSHRTGNTGELFF	TGTGCCAGCAGCCATAGGACAGGAAACACCGGGGAGCTGTTTTTT
TRBV20-1	TRBJ1-2	-	many	CSASPTSGGDYGYTF	TGCAGTGCTAGCCCCACCTCGGGGGGAGACTATGGCTACACCTTC
TRBV5-1	TRBJ1-2	-	-	CASSLGEGRSGYTF	TGCGCCAGCAGCCTGGGAGAGGGGAGGTCTGGCTACACCTTC
TRBV6-1	TRBJ1-1	-	-	CASRTWEGDTEAFF	TGTGCCAGCAGGACCTGGGAGGGGGACACTGAAGCTTTCTTT
TRBV30	TRBJ1-5	-	many	CAWSEGGTYNQPQHF	TGTGCCTGGAGTGAGGGGGGGACATACAATCAGCCCCAGCATTTT
TRBV6-1	TRBJ2-3	-	few	CASSEDGASTDTQYF	TGTGCCAGCAGTGAGGATGGGGCCAGCACAGATACGCAGTATTTT
TRBV20-1	TRBJ1-5	TRBD1	many	CSARDQGGGESQPQHF	TGCAGTGCTAGAGATCAGGGGGGGGGTGAGAGTCAGCCCCAGCATTTT
TRBV4-1	TRBJ2-7	TRBD1	once	CASSLGGQDSYEQYF	TGCGCCAGCAGCCTCGGGGGACAGGACTCCTACGAGCAGTACTTC
TRBV13	TRBJ2-3	TRBD2	few	CASSYSGGKFTDTQYF	TGTGCCAGCAGTTATAGCGGGGGGAAATTCACAGATACGCAGTATTTT
TRBV11-3	TRBJ2-5	-	many	CASSRSFQETQYF	TGTGCCAGCAGCCGGAGCTTTCAAGAGACCCAGTACTTC
TRBV5-5	TRBJ1-6	-	many	CASSRTTGPLHF	TGTGCCAGCAGCCGGACGACAGGACCCCTCCACTTT
TRBV7-9	TRBJ2-2	TRBD1	-	CASSTDRALRELFF	TGTGCCAGCAGCACCGACAGGGCCCTTCGGGAGCTGTTTTTT
TRBV29-1	TRBJ1-1	-	few	CSVESLGPEAFF	TGCAGCGTTGAGTCCTTGGGACCTGAAGCTTTCTTT
TRBV24-1	TRBJ2-7	-	-	CATSDLSGFEQYF	TGTGCCACCAGTGATTTATCAGGGTTCGAGCAGTACTTC
TRBV5-7	TRBJ2-1	-	-	CASSLSGGGNEQFF	TGTGCCAGCAGCTTGTCAGGGGGGGGCAATGAGCAGTTCTTC
TRBV30	TRBJ2-7	-	many	CAWSLDSSYEQYF	TGTGCCTGGAGCTTGGACAGCTCCTACGAGCAGTACTTC